This T cell receptor beta chain derives from a study of shared clonotypes between healthy human individuals. In the sorted-subset replicate PCRs, 150 to 200 ng DNA, around 30,000 T cell genomes, was used. Here immunoSEQ multiplex PCR was the method, and the copy in TCRdb shows in-frame clones only, minus some. The profile shows about 2.1 million clones, roughly 95% of them singletons. Naive-designated CD8 cells lacked CD45RO, were positively enriched for CCR7, and omitted terminally differentiated effector memory CD45RA+ cells. Germline V gives CDR1 SQVTM, CDR2 ANQGSEA. Trimming removed 4 bases at V and 4 bases at J, with 7 bases between. The CDR3 is made up of 12 amino acids.

The TCR comes from a man in his late teens or twenties in good health. Some clones in this sample may be carry-over from other donors' samples. The rearrangement uses TRBV29-1 and TRBJ2-2, with D hard to call. Sample: naive CD8+ T cells from PBMCs. CDR3 nucleotide sequence: TGCAGCGTTGCTGAACCCACCGGGGAGCTGTTTTTT. Its translation: CSVAEPTGELFF.